This paragraph covers one T cell receptor (beta chain) sequence. V was pared by 4 bases and J by 1 base, with 5 bases of the junction left unmatched. The CDR3 loop spans 15 amino acids. Germline V gene lookup returns CDR1 SEHNR and CDR2 FQNEAQ (reference sequence). The data stem from a study of blood T cell repertoires in COVID-19. Whole-study context: COVID-19 samples from acute and convalescent phases originated in the United States, Italy and Spain. Sample material is recorded as cDNA or gDNA derived from T cells, B-cell-depleted T cells, or PBMCs.

Authors' processing steps: Reference gene primer amplification yielded estimated nucleated cell counts. Produced via immunoSEQ multiplex PCR; TCRdb's table is partial and in-frame only. The DNA was the basis for D and trimming; V, J and clone size are from that table. The sample holds hundreds of thousands of clones, 80% to 85% seen once. The material sequenced was peripheral blood. This sequence originates from a man aged 40-55 years with acute or convalescent COVID-19. The genes are TRBV7-9 and TRBJ2-3; 7 positions agree with TRBD2. CDR3 loop: CASSSWGGRTDTQYF. Written as DNA, the CDR3 is TGTGCCAGCAGCTCCTGGGGGGGACGCACAGATACGCAGTATTTT.